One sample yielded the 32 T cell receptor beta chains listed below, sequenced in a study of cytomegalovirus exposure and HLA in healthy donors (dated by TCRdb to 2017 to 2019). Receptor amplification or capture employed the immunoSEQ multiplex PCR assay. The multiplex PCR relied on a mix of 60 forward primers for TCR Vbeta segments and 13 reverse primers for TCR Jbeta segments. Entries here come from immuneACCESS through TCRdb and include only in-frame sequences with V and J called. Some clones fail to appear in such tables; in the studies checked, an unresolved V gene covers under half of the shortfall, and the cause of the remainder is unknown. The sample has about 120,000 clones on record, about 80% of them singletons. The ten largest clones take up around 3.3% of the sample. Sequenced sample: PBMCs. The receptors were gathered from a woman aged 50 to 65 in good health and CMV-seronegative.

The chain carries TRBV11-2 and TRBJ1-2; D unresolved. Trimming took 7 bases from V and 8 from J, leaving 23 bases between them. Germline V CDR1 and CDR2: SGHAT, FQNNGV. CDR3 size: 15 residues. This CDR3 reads CASTSERLAVEGYTF. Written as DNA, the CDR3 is TGTGCCAGCACCTCGGAGCGGCTGGCGGTGGAGGGCTACACCTTC.

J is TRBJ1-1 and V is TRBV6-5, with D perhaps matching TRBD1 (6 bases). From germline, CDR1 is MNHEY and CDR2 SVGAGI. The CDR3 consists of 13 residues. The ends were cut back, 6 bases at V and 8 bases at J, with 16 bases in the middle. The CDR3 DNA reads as TGTGCCAGCAGATCCACAGGGAAGGGCGAAGCTTTCTTT. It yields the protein CASRSTGKGEAFF.

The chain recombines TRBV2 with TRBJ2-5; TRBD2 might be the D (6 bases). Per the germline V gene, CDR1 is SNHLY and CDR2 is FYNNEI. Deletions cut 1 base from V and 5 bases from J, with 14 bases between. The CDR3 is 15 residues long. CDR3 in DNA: TGTGCCAGCAGTGAAGAGGGAGGTGGGGCGGAGACCCAGTACTTC. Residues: CASSEEGGGAETQYF.

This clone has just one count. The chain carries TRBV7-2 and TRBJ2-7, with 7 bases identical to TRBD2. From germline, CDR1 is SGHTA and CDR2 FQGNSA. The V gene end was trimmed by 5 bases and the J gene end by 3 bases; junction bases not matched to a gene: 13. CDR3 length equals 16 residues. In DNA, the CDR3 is TGTGCCAGCAGCCTCTTAGCGAGCGGGATCGACTACGAGCAGTACTTC. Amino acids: CASSLLASGIDYEQYF.

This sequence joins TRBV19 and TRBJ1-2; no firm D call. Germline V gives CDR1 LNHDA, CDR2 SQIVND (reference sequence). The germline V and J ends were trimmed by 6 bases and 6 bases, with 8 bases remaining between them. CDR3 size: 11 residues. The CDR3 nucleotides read TGTGCCAGTAGGGCAGCGAATGGCTACACCTTC. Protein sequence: CASRAANGYTF. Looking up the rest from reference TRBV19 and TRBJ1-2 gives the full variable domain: DGGITQSPKYLFRKEGQNVTLSCEQNLNHDAMYWYRQDPGQGLRLIYYSQIVNDFQKGDIAEGYSVSREKKESFPLTVTSAQKNPTAFYLCASRAANGYTFGSGTRLTVV.

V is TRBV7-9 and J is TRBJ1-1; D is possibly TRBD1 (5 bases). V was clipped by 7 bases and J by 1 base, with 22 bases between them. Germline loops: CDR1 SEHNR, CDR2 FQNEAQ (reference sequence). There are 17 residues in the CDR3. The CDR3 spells CASTKGWGGVGNTEAFF. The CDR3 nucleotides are TGTGCCAGCACCAAGGGTTGGGGGGGGGTCGGGAACACTGAAGCTTTCTTT.

The CDR3 bases are TGTGCCAGTAGTACGCAAACAGGGGCCTTGAGCGAGCAGTACTTC. It yields the protein CASSTQTGALSEQYF. J is TRBJ2-7 and V is TRBV19, with 7 bases that match TRBD1. V gave up 4 bases and J gave up 6 bases; unmatched junction bases: 12. This CDR3 contains 15 residues. Germline values: CDR1 LNHDA, CDR2 SQIVND (reference sequence).

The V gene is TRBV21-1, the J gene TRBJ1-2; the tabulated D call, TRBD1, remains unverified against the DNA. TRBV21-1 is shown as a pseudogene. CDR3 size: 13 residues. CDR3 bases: TGTGCCAGCAGCTCTCAGGGGTATCATGGCTACACCTTC. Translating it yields CASSSQGYHGYTF.

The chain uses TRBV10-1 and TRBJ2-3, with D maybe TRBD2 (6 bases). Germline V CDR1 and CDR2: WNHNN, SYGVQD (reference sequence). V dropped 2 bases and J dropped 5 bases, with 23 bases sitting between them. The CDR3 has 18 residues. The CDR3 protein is CASSEGPQGEEYEDTQYF. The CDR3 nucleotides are TGCGCCAGCAGTGAGGGGCCCCAAGGGGAGGAGTATGAAGATACGCAGTATTTT.

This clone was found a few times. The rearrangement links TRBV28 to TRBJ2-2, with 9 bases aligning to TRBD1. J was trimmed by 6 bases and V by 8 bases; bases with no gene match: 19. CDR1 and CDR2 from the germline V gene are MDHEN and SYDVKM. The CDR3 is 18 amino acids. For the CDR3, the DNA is TGTGCCAGCGAATCTCCCCGTCGACAGGGGGGTAGGGCCGGGGAGCTGTTTTTT. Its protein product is CASESPRRQGGRAGELFF.

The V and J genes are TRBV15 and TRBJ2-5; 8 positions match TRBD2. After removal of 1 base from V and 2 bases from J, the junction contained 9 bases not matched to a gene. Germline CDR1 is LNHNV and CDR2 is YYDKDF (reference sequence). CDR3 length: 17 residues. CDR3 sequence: CATSRAPSGYDQETQYF. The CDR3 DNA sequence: TGTGCCACCAGCAGAGCCCCTAGCGGGTACGATCAAGAGACCCAGTACTTC.

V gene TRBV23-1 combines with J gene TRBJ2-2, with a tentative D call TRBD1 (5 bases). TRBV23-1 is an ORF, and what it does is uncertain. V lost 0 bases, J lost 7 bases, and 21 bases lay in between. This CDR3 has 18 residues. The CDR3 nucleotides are TGCGCCAGCAGTCAATCTTTCGTGTCACCCGCTGGACACGGGGAGCTGTTTTTT. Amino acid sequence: CASSQSFVSPAGHGELFF.

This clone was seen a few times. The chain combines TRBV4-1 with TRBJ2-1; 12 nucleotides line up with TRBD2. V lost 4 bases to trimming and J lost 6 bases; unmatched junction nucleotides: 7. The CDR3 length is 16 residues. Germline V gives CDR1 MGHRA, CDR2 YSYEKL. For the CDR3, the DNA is TGCGCCAGCAGCCTAGGACTAGCGGGAATGGGCAATGAGCAGTTCTTC. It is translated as CASSLGLAGMGNEQFF.

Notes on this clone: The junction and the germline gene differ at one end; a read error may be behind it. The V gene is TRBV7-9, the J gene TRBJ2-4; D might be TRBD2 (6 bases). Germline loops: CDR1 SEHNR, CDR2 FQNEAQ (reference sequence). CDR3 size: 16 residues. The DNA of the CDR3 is TGTTCCAGCAGCCCACCTATCGGGAGCCCCCAAAACATTCAGTACTTC. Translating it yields CSSSPPIGSPQNIQYF.

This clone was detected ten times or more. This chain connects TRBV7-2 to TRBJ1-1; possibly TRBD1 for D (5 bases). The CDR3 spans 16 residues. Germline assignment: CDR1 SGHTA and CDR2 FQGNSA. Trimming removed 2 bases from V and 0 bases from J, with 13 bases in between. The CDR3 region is CASSLSATVMNTEAFF. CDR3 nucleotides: TGTGCCAGCAGCTTATCCGCGACAGTGATGAACACTGAAGCTTTCTTT.

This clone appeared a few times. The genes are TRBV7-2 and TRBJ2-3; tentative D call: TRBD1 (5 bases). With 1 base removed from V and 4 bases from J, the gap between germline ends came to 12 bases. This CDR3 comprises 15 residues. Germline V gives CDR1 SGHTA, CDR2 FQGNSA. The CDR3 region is CASSLVKGPPDTQYF. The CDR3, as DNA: TGTGCCAGCAGCTTAGTCAAGGGGCCCCCAGATACGCAGTATTTT.

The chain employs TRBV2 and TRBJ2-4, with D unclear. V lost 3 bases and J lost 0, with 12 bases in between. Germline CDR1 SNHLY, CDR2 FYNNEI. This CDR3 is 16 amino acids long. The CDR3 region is CASSDLGEGAKNIQYF. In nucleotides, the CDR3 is TGTGCCAGCAGTGATCTGGGCGAAGGAGCCAAAAACATTCAGTACTTC.

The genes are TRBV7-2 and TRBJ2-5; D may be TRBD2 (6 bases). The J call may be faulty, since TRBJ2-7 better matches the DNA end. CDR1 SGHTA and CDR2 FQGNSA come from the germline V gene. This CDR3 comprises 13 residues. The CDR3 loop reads CASSLVAGTEQYF. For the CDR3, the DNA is TGTGCCAGCAGCTTAGTGGCGGGAACCGAGCAGTACTTC.

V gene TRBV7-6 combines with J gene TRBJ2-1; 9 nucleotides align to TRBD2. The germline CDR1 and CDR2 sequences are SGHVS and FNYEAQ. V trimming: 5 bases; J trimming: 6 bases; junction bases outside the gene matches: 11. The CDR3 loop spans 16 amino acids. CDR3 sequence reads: CASSLGSSGTGNEQFF. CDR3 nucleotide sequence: TGTGCCAGCAGCCTCGGATCTAGCGGGACGGGCAATGAGCAGTTCTTC.

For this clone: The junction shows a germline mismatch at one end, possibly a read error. The CDR3 is CSSSLGGQAYGYTF. The CDR3 DNA follows: TGTTCCAGCAGCTTAGGGGGACAGGCCTATGGCTACACCTTC. The chain carries TRBV7-9 and TRBJ1-2; 8 nucleotides match TRBD1. Germline V gives CDR1 SEHNR, CDR2 FQNEAQ (reference sequence). The CDR3 extends over 14 amino acids.

CDR3 sequence reads: CASSLTSGSGYEQYF. In nucleotides, the CDR3 is TGTGCCAGCAGCTTAACGAGCGGGAGTGGCTACGAGCAGTACTTC. V is TRBV11-3 and J is TRBJ2-5, with 8 bases fitting TRBD2. The DNA end favors TRBJ2-7, so the J call may be wrong. The germline CDR1 and CDR2 sequences are SGHNT and YENEEA. This CDR3 region has 15 residues.

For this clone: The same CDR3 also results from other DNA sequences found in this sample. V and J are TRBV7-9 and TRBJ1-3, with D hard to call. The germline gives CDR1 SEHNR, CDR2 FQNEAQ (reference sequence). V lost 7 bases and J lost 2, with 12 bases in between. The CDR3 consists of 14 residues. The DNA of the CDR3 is TGTGCCAGCATCCCGGGGAGGACTGGAAACACCATATATTTT. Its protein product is CASIPGRTGNTIYF.

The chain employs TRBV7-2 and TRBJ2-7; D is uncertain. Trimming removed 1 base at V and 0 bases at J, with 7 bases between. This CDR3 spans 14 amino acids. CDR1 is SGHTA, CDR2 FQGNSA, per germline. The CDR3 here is CASSLVRSSYEQYF. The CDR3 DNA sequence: TGTGCCAGCAGCTTAGTACGGAGCTCCTACGAGCAGTACTTC.

Here the CDR3 DNA reads TGTGCCAGCAGTACATACCGGGACAGGGTACCTGGCTACACCTTC. It yields the protein CASSTYRDRVPGYTF. This chain connects TRBV27 to TRBJ1-2; 9 bases fit TRBD1. Germline V gene lookup returns CDR1 MNHEY and CDR2 SMNVEV (reference sequence). The length of the CDR3 is 15 residues. V lost 5 bases to trimming and J lost 7 bases; unmatched junction nucleotides: 11.

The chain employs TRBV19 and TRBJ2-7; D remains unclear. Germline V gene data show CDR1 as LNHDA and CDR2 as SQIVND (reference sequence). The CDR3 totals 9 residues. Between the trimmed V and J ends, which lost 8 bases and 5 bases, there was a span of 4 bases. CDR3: CASPDEQYF. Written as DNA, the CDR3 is TGTGCCAGTCCTGACGAGCAGTACTTC.

CDR3 coding DNA: TGTGCCAGCAGCCTATACATGACCCGGGGCACTGAAGCTTTCTTT. Its protein is CASSLYMTRGTEAFF. V usage is TRBV7-2 and J usage is TRBJ1-1; D not certain. CDR1 is SGHTA, CDR2 FQGNSA, per germline. Trimming cost V 5 bases and J 4 bases, with 17 bases left between them. The length of the CDR3 is 15 residues.

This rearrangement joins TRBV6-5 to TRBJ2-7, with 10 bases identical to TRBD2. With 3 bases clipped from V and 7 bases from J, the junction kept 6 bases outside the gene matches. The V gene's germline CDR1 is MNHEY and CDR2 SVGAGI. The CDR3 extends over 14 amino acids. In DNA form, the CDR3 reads TGTGCCAGCAGTTATCTAGCGGGAGATATAGAGCAGTACTTC. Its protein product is CASSYLAGDIEQYF.

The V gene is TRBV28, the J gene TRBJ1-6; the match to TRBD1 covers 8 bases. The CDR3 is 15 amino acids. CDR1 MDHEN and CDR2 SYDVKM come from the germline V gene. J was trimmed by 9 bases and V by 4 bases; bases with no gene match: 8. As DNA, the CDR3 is TGTGCCAGCAGTTACTACGACAGGGGTACTTCACCCCTCCACTTT. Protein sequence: CASSYYDRGTSPLHF.

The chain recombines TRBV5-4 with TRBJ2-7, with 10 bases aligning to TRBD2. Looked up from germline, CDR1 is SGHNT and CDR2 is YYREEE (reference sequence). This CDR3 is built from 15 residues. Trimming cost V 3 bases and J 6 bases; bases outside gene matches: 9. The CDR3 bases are TGTGCCAGCAGCTCGCCCGGACTAGCGGCCAGCGAGCAGTACTTC. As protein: CASSSPGLAASEQYF. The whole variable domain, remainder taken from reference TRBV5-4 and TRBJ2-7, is ETGVTQSPTHLIKTRGQQVTLRCSSQSGHNTVSWYQQALGQGPQFIFQYYREEENGRGNFPPRFSGLQFPNYSSELNVNALELDDSALYLCASSSPGLAASEQYFGPGTRLTVT.

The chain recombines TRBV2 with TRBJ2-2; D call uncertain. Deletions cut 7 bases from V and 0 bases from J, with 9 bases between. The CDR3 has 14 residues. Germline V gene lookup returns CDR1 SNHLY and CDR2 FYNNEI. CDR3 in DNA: TGTGCCAGCAACGGCCTAGCGAACACCGGGGAGCTGTTTTTT. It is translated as CASNGLANTGELFF.

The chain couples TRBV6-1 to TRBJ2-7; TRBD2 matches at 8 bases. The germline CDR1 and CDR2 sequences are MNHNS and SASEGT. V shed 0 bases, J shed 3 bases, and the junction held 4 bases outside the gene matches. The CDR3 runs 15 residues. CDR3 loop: CASSEAAGEGYEQYF. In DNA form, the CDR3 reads TGTGCCAGCAGTGAAGCAGCGGGAGAGGGCTACGAGCAGTACTTC.

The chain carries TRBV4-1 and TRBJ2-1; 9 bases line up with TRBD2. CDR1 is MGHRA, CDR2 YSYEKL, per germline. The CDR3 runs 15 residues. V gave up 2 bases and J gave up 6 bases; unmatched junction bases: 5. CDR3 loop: CASSQLGLASNEQFF. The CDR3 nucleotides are TGCGCCAGCAGCCAACTGGGACTAGCTAGCAATGAGCAGTTCTTC.